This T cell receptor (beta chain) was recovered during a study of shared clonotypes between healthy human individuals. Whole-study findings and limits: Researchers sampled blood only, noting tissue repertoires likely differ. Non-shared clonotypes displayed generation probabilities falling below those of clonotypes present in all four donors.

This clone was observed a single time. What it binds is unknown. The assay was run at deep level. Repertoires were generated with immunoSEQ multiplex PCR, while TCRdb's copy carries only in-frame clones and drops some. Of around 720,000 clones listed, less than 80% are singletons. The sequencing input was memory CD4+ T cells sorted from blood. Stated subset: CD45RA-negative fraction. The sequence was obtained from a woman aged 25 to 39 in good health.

The CDR3 region is CASRRAQGGGYTF. The DNA of the CDR3 is TGTGCCAGCAGGCGGGCCCAGGGGGGCGGCTACACCTTC. The chain couples TRBV7-2 to TRBJ1-2; 7 nucleotides agree with TRBD1. The junction had 9 bases not matched to a gene; V was cut back by 6 bases and J by 8 bases. Germline V CDR1 and CDR2: SGHTA, FQGNSA. CDR3 length equals 13 residues.